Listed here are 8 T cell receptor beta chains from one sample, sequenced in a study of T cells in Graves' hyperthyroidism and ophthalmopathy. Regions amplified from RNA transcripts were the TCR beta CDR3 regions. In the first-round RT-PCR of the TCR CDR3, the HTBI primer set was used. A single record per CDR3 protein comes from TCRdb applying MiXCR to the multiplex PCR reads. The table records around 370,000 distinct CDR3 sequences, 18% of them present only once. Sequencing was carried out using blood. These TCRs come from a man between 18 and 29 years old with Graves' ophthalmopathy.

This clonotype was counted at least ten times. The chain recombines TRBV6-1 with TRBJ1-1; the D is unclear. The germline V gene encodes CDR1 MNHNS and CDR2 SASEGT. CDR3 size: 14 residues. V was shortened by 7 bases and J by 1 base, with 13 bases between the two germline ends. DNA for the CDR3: TGTGCCAGCACCCACGACCGTGGGAACACTGAAGCTTTCTTT. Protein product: CASTHDRGNTEAFF.

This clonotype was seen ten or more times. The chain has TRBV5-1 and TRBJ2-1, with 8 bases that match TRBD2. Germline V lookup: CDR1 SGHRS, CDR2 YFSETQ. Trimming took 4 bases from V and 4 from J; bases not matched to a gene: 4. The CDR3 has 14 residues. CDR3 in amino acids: CASSPGGGYNEQFF. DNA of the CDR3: TGCGCCAGCAGCCCCGGGGGGGGGTACAATGAGCAGTTCTTC.

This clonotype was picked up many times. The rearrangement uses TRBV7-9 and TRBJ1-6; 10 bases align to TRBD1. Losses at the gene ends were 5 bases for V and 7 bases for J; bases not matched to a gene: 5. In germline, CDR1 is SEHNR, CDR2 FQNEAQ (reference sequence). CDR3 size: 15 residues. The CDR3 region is CASSLAGQGNSPLHF. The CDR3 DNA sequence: TGTGCCAGCAGCCTGGCGGGACAGGGGAATTCACCCCTCCACTTT.

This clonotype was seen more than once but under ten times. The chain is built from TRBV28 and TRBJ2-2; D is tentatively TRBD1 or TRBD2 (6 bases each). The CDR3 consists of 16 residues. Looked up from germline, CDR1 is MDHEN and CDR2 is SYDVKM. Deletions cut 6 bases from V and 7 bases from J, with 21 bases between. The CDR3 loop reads CASSPPHGGPVGELFF. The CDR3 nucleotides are TGTGCCAGCAGCCCACCCCATGGGGGGCCGGTCGGGGAGCTGTTTTTT.

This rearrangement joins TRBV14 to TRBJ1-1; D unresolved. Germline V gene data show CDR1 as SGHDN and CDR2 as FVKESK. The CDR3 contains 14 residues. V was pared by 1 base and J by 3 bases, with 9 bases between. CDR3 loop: CASSQGPGDTEAFF. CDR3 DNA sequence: TGTGCCAGCAGCCAAGGCCCGGGTGACACTGAAGCTTTCTTT.

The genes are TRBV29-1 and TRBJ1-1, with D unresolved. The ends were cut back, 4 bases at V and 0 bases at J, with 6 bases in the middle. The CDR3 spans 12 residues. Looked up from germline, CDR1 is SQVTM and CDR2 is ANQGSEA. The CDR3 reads CSVGPLNTEAFF. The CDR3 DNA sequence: TGCAGCGTTGGACCCCTGAACACTGAAGCTTTCTTT.

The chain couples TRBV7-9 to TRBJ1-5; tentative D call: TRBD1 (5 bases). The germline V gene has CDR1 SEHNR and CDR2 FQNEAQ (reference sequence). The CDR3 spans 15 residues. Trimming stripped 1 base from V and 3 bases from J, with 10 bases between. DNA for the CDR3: TGTGCCAGCAGCTTAGGGCGGGACTTCAATCAGCCCCAGCATTTT. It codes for CASSLGRDFNQPQHF.

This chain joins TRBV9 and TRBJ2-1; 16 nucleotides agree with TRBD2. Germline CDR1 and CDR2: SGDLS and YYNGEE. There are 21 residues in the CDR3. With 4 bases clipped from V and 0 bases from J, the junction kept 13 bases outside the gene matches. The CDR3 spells CASSILPGLAGGENSYNEQFF. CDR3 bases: TGTGCCAGCAGCATATTACCGGGACTAGCGGGGGGGGAGAACTCCTACAATGAGCAGTTCTTC.